This T cell receptor beta chain was sequenced during a study of blood T cell repertoires in COVID-19. Study context: Samples came from the United States, Italy and Spain, spanning acute and convalescent COVID-19. Sources were T cells, B-cell-depleted T cells, or PBMCs; the material itself was cDNA or gDNA.

With regard to this clone: The germline gene is not matched at one end of the junction; a read error may be the cause.

The CDR3 length is 16 residues. Per the germline V gene, CDR1 is SSHAT and CDR2 is FNYEAQ (reference sequence). Per the original data handling: Nucleated cell number was recorded as an estimate derived from reference gene primer amplification. Measured with immunoSEQ multiplex PCR; TCRdb has only the in-frame clones, and not every one. V, J and clone size are taken as reported in that table, and D and trimming were inferred from the DNA itself. The sample gives some 110,000 clones, roughly 87% of which show up once; 7.7% is in the top ten. The chain joins TRBV7-7 to TRBJ1-3, with 11 nucleotides matching TRBD1. Input material: peripheral blood. This clonotype was sampled from a human donor in a cohort sampled during active COVID-19. In nucleotides, the CDR3 is TGTGCTAGCAGCGCAGGACAGGGGGCATCTGGAAACACCATATATTTT. Translating gives CASSAGQGASGNTIYF. Full variable domain (missing parts from reference TRBV7-7 and TRBJ1-3): GAGVSQSPRYKVTKRGQDVTLRCDPISSHATLYWYQQALGQGPEFLTYFNYEAQPDKSGLPSDRFSAERPEGSISTLTIQRTEQRDSAMYRCASSAGQGASGNTIYFGEGSWLTVV.